These T cell receptor beta chains were read from a single sample in a study of beta chain features in type 1 diabetes. Profiling relied on immunoSEQ multiplex PCR, and the TCRdb table lists in-frame clones only, not all of them. The sample includes approximately 250,000 clones, less than 15% of them seen just once. Material for sequencing was naive CD4+ T cells from blood. The receptors shown here come from a middle-aged woman in good health. CDR3s include the opening cysteine and the closing phenylalanine or tryptophan. The D gene is left open where the match is weak. Clone size is given for some rows only: seen once, a few or many times, or a class if the clone is expanded.

size,V,J,D,DNA,CDR3
many,TRBV14,TRBJ2-3,.,TGTGCCAGCAGCCAGGAGGATACGCAGTATTTT,CASSQEDTQYF
.,TRBV28,TRBJ1-5,TRBD1,TGTGCCAGCGGGTCGAGTAAGGGGGCCGGGCATAGCAATCAGCCCCAGCATTTT,CASGSSKGAGHSNQPQHF
.,TRBV5-6,TRBJ1-1,.,TGTGCCAGCAGCCCTACGAGGACGGCAGCGGTGGCTTTCTTT,CASSPTRTAAVAFF
.,TRBV18,TRBJ2-1,.,TGTGCCAGCTCACCCGTCAATGAGCAGTTCTTC,CASSPVNEQFF
few,TRBV19,TRBJ1-6,.,TGTGCCAGTAGTATTGGACTCGGGGGTAATTCACCCCTCCACTTT,CASSIGLGGNSPLHF
few,TRBV10-3,TRBJ2-7,.,TGTGCCATCAGAGGGACACCCCGCTACGAGCAGTACTTC,CAIRGTPRYEQYF
.,TRBV6-5,TRBJ1-2,TRBD1,TGTGCCAGCAGTTACTCAGGGACAGTCTATGGCTACACCTTC,CASSYSGTVYGYTF
few,TRBV5-1,TRBJ2-2,TRBD2,TGCGCCAGCAGCCCAGGGGAAGCGGGGGTCACCGGGGAGCTGTTTTTT,CASSPGEAGVTGELFF
few,TRBV5-1,TRBJ1-6,.,TGCGCCAGCAGCCTAACCGGGACAACGGGCGGTTCACCCCTCCACTTT,CASSLTGTTGGSPLHF
few,TRBV27,TRBJ1-1,.,TGTGCCAGCAGTTTCTCAGCGAGGAGCACTGAAGCTTTCTTT,CASSFSARSTEAFF
.,TRBV12-5,TRBJ2-3,TRBD2,TGTGCTAGTGGGGACCGCACGGGGGGGCCGGATACGCAGTATTTT,CASGDRTGGPDTQYF
.,TRBV18,TRBJ1-2,TRBD1,TGTGCCAGCTCACCCGGACAGGGTTCCGCTGGCTACACCTTC,CASSPGQGSAGYTF
.,TRBV7-2,TRBJ2-3,TRBD2,TGTGCCTACCGGACTAGCGGGGGCACAGATACGCAGTATTTT,CAYRTSGGTDTQYF
.,TRBV6-5,TRBJ2-7,TRBD1,TGTGCCAGCAGGGGGACAGCCTCCTCCTACGAGCAGTACTTC,CASRGTASSYEQYF
few,TRBV23-1,TRBJ1-5,.,TGCGCCAGCAGTCAATCGGGGAGGGGGGCCCAAGGTCAGCCCCAGCATTTT,CASSQSGRGAQGQPQHF
few,TRBV4-3,TRBJ1-1,.,TGCGCCAGCAGCCAAGACAGTTGGAACACTGAAGCTTTCTTT,CASSQDSWNTEAFF
.,TRBV19,TRBJ1-1,.,TGTGCCAGTAGTATAGATCGAGCTACAGGAGAAGCTTTCTTT,CASSIDRATGEAFF
.,TRBV11-2,TRBJ2-3,TRBD2,TGTGCCAGCAGCAAACTAGCGGGGCCTAGCACAGATACGCAGTATTTT,CASSKLAGPSTDTQYF
.,TRBV5-1,TRBJ2-7,.,TGCGCCAGCAGCTTGCCGACCGGGGTCTCCTACGAGCAGTACTTC,CASSLPTGVSYEQYF
few,TRBV4-1,TRBJ1-1,.,TGCGCCAGCGGGGGGATGATTGCTGAAGCTTTCTTT,CASGGMIAEAFF
few,TRBV4-1,TRBJ2-7,.,TGCGCCAGCAGCCAAGAATTCGGGACAAGGGGCTACGAGCAGTACTTC,CASSQEFGTRGYEQYF
.,TRBV19,TRBJ1-4,TRBD1,TGTGCCAGTAGTCTCGGGACAGGAACGCAAAAACTGTTTTTT,CASSLGTGTQKLFF
.,TRBV5-1,TRBJ2-2,.,TGCGCCAGCAGCTTGGGGCAGGGAACGAACACCGGGGAGCTGTTTTTT,CASSLGQGTNTGELFF
.,TRBV19,TRBJ2-2,TRBD2,TGTGCCAGTAGTATGCCTAGCGGAACCGGGGAGCTGTTTTTT,CASSMPSGTGELFF
few,TRBV5-1,TRBJ2-3,.,TGCGCCAGCAGCTTCAAGGGGACAGATACGCAGTATTTT,CASSFKGTDTQYF
.,TRBV2,TRBJ1-2,TRBD1,TGTGCCAGCAGCACAGGGGCCGACTATGGCTACACCTTC,CASSTGADYGYTF
few,TRBV19,TRBJ1-2,TRBD1,TGTGCCAGTAGCTTCCCGGACAGGGGGAACTATGGCTACACCTTC,CASSFPDRGNYGYTF
.,TRBV5-1,TRBJ1-2,TRBD1,TGCGCCAGCAGCGCCTTTCCAGGGGGCTTCAGTGGCTATGGCTACACCTTC,CASSAFPGGFSGYGYTF
.,TRBV5-1,TRBJ2-7,.,TGCGCCAGCAGCTTGGACACAGGGAGCTCCTACGAGCAGTACTTC,CASSLDTGSSYEQYF
.,TRBV14,TRBJ2-7,.,TGTGCCAGCAGCCCACAGGGCTACGAGCAGTACTTC,CASSPQGYEQYF
.,TRBV11-2,TRBJ2-2,TRBD2,TGTGCCAGCAGCTTAGCATGGGGACTAGAGAACACCGGGGAGCTGTTTTTT,CASSLAWGLENTGELFF
.,TRBV6-5,TRBJ1-2,.,TGTGCCAGCAGTACCCCCCGGACGACGCGGGTTGGCTACACCTTC,CASSTPRTTRVGYTF
few,TRBV28,TRBJ2-7,.,TGTGCCAGCAGTGCTCGGGAAATTAGCTCCTACGAGCAGTACTTC,CASSAREISSYEQYF
few,TRBV5-1,TRBJ2-1,TRBD2,TGCGCCAGCAAGCTAGCGGGGGGGTACAATGAGCAGTTCTTC,CASKLAGGYNEQFF
few,TRBV6-6,TRBJ2-7,.,TGTGCCAGCAGCTCGGGACTCATTAACGGGCAGTACTTC,CASSSGLINGQYF
.,TRBV19,TRBJ2-7,.,TGTGCCAGTAGTATTACTTGGTATCGGTACGAGCAGTACTTC,CASSITWYRYEQYF
.,TRBV14,TRBJ2-6,.,TGTGCCAGTAGGAGCTCTGGGGCCAACGTCCTGACTTTC,CASRSSGANVLTF